This is a list of T cell receptor beta chains from one sample in a study of siplizumab effects on memory and regulatory T cells. TCRdb's copy holds only in-frame clones and misses some; the assay was immunoSEQ multiplex PCR. The sample contains fewer than 110,000 clones, 85% to 95% of which appear only once. Sequencing was done on a sample of non-Treg CD4+ T cells sorted from blood. Receptor source: a human donor in good health. Both conserved end residues are part of each CDR3. Each record gives: J gene, CDR3 length, clone size, D gene, V gene, CDR3 DNA, CDR3 protein. A D gene is named only where the DNA matches it firmly. For some rows the clone size is stated as once, few or many, or as a class when expanded; others skip it.

TRBJ1-5 15 NA NA TRBV28 TGTGCCAGCAGCACCCCGGGACGTCTAGATCAGCCCCAGCATTTT CASSTPGRLDQPQHF
TRBJ1-1 15 NA TRBD1 TRBV29-1 TGCAGCGTTGAAGGACAGGGGGCCTTCGGGACTGAAGCTTTCTTT CSVEGQGAFGTEAFF
TRBJ1-1 14 NA NA TRBV6-6 TGTGCCAGCAGTTACGCAGGGGTGGGCTCTGAAGCTTTCTTT CASSYAGVGSEAFF
TRBJ1-4 15 few NA TRBV25-1 TGTGCCAGCAGTACAGACCTTCCGGTTAATGAAAAACTGTTTTTT CASSTDLPVNEKLFF
TRBJ2-7 13 NA NA TRBV7-9 TGTGCCAGCAGCTTACAGGGTGCGTACGAGCAGTACTTC CASSLQGAYEQYF
TRBJ2-7 16 NA NA TRBV15 TGTGCCACCAGCAGGGACCGGTTCGGGGCTACCTACGAGCAGTACTTC CATSRDRFGATYEQYF
TRBJ2-7 13 NA NA TRBV19 TGTGCCAGTAGTATGCAGTTCTCCTACGAGCAGTACTTC CASSMQFSYEQYF
TRBJ2-2 15 NA NA TRBV30 TGTGCCTGGAGTGTCGTCCCCCTGGGTGCCGGGGAGCTGTTTTTT CAWSVVPLGAGELFF
TRBJ1-4 13 NA NA TRBV6-6 TGTGCCAGCTTATCGGGGGGCTTTGAAAAACTGTTTTTT CASLSGGFEKLFF
TRBJ2-1 14 NA TRBD2 TRBV11-3 TGTGCCAGCAGCTCAACGGGACTAGCGGGAGTTGGGTTCTTC CASSSTGLAGVGFF
TRBJ1-1 14 NA NA TRBV5-6 TGTGCCAGCAGGTCCGGGTTTGGAGGCACTGAAGCTTTCTTT CASRSGFGGTEAFF
TRBJ2-2 16 once TRBD1 TRBV25-1 TGTGCCAGCAGTGCGGCCGGGACAGGAAACACCGGGGAGCTGTTTTTT CASSAAGTGNTGELFF
TRBJ2-5 17 NA TRBD2 TRBV5-4 TGTGCCAGCAGCCCGGGGGGACGGGATCCAGAAGGAGAGACCCAGTACTTC CASSPGGRDPEGETQYF
TRBJ2-7 14 NA TRBD2 TRBV6-5 TGTGCCAGCAGCCGACTAGCGGAGGGATACGAGCAGTACTTC CASSRLAEGYEQYF
TRBJ2-6 16 few NA TRBV4-2 TGTGCCAGCCAAACCCCTAGGGCCTCCGGGGCCAACGTCCTGACTTTC CASQTPRASGANVLTF
TRBJ2-7 13 once NA TRBV29-1 TGCAGCGCTGGACAGACGAATGGCTACGAGCAGTACTTC CSAGQTNGYEQYF
TRBJ1-1 14 NA TRBD1 TRBV19 TGTGCCAGTAGTGGGGACAGGGCGCCCACTGAAGCTTTCTTT CASSGDRAPTEAFF
TRBJ1-2 15 once TRBD1 TRBV5-6 TGTGCCAGCAGCCCGGTGGCAGGGGGGAGCTATGGCTACACCTTC CASSPVAGGSYGYTF
TRBJ2-3 14 once TRBD2 TRBV28 TGTGCCAGCAGTTTTACGGGAGGCCGGGAGGCCGGAAATTTT CASSFTGGREAGNF
TRBJ1-1 16 NA TRBD1 TRBV28 TGTGCCAGCAGTGGGGTGGAGGGGGCGTGGAGCACTGAAGCTTTCTTT CASSGVEGAWSTEAFF